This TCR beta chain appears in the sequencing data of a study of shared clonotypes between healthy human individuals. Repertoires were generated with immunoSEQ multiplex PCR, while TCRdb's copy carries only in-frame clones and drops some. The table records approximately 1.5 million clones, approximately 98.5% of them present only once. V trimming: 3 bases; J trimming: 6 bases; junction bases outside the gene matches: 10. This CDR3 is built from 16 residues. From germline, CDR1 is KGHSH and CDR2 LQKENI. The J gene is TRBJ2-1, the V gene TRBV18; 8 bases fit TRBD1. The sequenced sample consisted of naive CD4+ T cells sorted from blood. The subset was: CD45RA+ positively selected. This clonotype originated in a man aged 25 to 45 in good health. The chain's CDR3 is CASSPISGGTGNEQFF. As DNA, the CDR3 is TGTGCCAGCTCACCTATATCCGGCGGGACAGGCAATGAGCAGTTCTTC.